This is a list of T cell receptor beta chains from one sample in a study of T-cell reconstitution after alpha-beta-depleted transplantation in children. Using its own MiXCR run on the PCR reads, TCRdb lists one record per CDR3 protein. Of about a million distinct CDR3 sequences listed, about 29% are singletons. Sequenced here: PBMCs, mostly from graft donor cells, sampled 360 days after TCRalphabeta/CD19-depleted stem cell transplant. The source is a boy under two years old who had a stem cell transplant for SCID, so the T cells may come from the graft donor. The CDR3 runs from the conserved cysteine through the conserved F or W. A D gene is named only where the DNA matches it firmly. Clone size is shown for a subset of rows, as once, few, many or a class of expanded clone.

DNA: TGCGCCAGCAGTGGGGGCGGGGGGCAGTTCTTC
CDR3: CASSGGGGQFF
J: TRBJ2-1
size: few
D: TRBD2
V: TRBV10-2

DNA: TGCAGTGCTTGCAGCGGGGGGGATAGCACAGATACGCAGTATTTT
CDR3: CSACSGGDSTDTQYF
J: TRBJ2-3
size: few
D: TRBD2
V: TRBV20-1

DNA: TGCGCCAGCAGCCCTAATCGAGGGAGTAATTCACCCCTCCACTTT
CDR3: CASSPNRGSNSPLHF
J: TRBJ1-6
size: few
D: .
V: TRBV4-1

DNA: TGTGCCAGCAGCTTATTCCAAGAGAATGAAAAACTGTTTTTT
CDR3: CASSLFQENEKLFF
J: TRBJ1-4
size: few
D: .
V: TRBV7-9

DNA: TGTGCCAGCATGTTGCAGGGGTTAAGCACAGATACGCAGTATTTT
CDR3: CASMLQGLSTDTQYF
J: TRBJ2-3
size: .
D: .
V: TRBV2

DNA: TGTGCCAGCTCACCTCCGGGACTCACCTCCTATTACGAGCAGTACTTC
CDR3: CASSPPGLTSYYEQYF
J: TRBJ2-7
size: .
D: .
V: TRBV18

DNA: TGTGCCAGCAGTTCACAGGGGGCGCAGACTGAAGCTTTCTTT
CDR3: CASSSQGAQTEAFF
J: TRBJ1-1
size: few
D: TRBD1
V: TRBV28

DNA: TGCGCCAGCAGCCCAAAAACACTAGCTGGGCCAGATACGCAGTATTTT
CDR3: CASSPKTLAGPDTQYF
J: TRBJ2-3
size: few
D: .
V: TRBV10-1

DNA: TGCAGTGCCACCAGTATCATACAAGAGACCCAGTACTTC
CDR3: CSATSIIQETQYF
J: TRBJ2-5
size: many
D: .
V: TRBV20-1

DNA: TGTGCCAGTAATAGCGGGTTCTACAATGAGCAGTTCTTC
CDR3: CASNSGFYNEQFF
J: TRBJ2-1
size: .
D: TRBD2
V: TRBV19

DNA: TGCAGTGCCGCAGTCGGACGGACCTACGAGCAGTACTTC
CDR3: CSAAVGRTYEQYF
J: TRBJ2-7
size: .
D: .
V: TRBV20-1

DNA: TGTGCCAGCAGTTCAACAGGGGGGGAGCAGTTCTTC
CDR3: CASSSTGGEQFF
J: TRBJ2-1
size: .
D: TRBD1
V: TRBV28

DNA: TGCGCCAGCAGCTTGCCACAGAATCATGAAGCTTTCTTT
CDR3: CASSLPQNHEAFF
J: TRBJ1-1
size: .
D: .
V: TRBV5-1

DNA: TGCAGCGTTCCTGAGCCGGATACGCAGTATTTT
CDR3: CSVPEPDTQYF
J: TRBJ2-3
size: few
D: .
V: TRBV29-1

DNA: TGTGCCAGCAGCTTAACTGTTCAGGACCCAACGTCTTTT
CDR3: CASSLTVQDPTSF
J: TRBJ1-4
size: .
D: .
V: TRBV12-3/TRBV12-4

DNA: TGTGCCAGCTCACCGGGGCCAGGAGAAAACATTCAGTACTTC
CDR3: CASSPGPGENIQYF
J: TRBJ2-4
size: .
D: .
V: TRBV18

DNA: TGTGCCAGCAGTCTCGCCGGGACAGGTTCAGAAGCTTTCTTT
CDR3: CASSLAGTGSEAFF
J: TRBJ1-1
size: .
D: TRBD1
V: TRBV28

DNA: TGTGCCAGCAACCCGGACAGGAGGACCCAGTACTTC
CDR3: CASNPDRRTQYF
J: TRBJ2-5
size: .
D: TRBD1
V: TRBV6-1

DNA: TGCGCCAGCAGCTCCCCGAGGGGGGTAGGCGGGGGCACAGATACGCAGTATTTT
CDR3: CASSSPRGVGGGTDTQYF
J: TRBJ2-3
size: once
D: .
V: TRBV5-1

DNA: TGCAGTGCCGTAGCGGGGGAGTTATACAATGAGCAGTTCTTC
CDR3: CSAVAGELYNEQFF
J: TRBJ2-1
size: few
D: TRBD2
V: TRBV20-1

DNA: TGCAGTGCTCCTCGCTTCAGACGCTCCTACGAGCAGTACTTC
CDR3: CSAPRFRRSYEQYF
J: TRBJ2-7
size: .
D: .
V: TRBV20-1

DNA: TGTGCCATCAGCCAAAGGGAGCGAGGGGAGCAGTTCTTC
CDR3: CAISQRERGEQFF
J: TRBJ2-1
size: .
D: .
V: TRBV10-3

DNA: TGTGCCAGCAGGCCCAGGGGGTCCCCTACCTACGAGCAGTACTTC
CDR3: CASRPRGSPTYEQYF
J: TRBJ2-7
size: .
D: TRBD1
V: TRBV12-3/TRBV12-4

DNA: TGTGCCAGCAGTTTTGGGGGGGCCGTCCGGTCCTACGAGCAGTACTTC
CDR3: CASSFGGAVRSYEQYF
J: TRBJ2-7
size: .
D: .
V: TRBV28

DNA: TGTGCCAGCAGTTTGAACAGCAACCTCCCAAATTCACCCCTCCACTTT
CDR3: CASSLNSNLPNSPLHF
J: TRBJ1-6
size: few
D: .
V: TRBV12-3/TRBV12-4

DNA: TGCGCCAGCCAAACGTCCCGCGGGGGCTACGAGCAGTACTTC
CDR3: CASQTSRGGYEQYF
J: TRBJ2-7
size: .
D: TRBD2
V: TRBV10-2

DNA: TGTGCTAGTGGTAGTCGTTCGGCGGATGAGCAGTTCTTC
CDR3: CASGSRSADEQFF
J: TRBJ2-1
size: .
D: .
V: TRBV12-5

DNA: TGCGCCAGCAGCTTCGAGGGGGGCGGAAAGACCCAGTACTTC
CDR3: CASSFEGGGKTQYF
J: TRBJ2-5
size: .
D: .
V: TRBV5-1

DNA: TGTGCCAGCACCAAACTAGCGGGCATCTCCTACGAGCAGTACTTC
CDR3: CASTKLAGISYEQYF
J: TRBJ2-7
size: .
D: TRBD2
V: TRBV13

DNA: TGCGCCAGCAGACAGGACATTCGGGGGGGGGCCTACGAGCAGTACTTC
CDR3: CASRQDIRGGAYEQYF
J: TRBJ2-7
size: few
D: TRBD2
V: TRBV4-3

DNA: TGCGCTCCTCCCCATGTCGGTCAGGGGGGCCAAGAGACCCAGTACTTC
CDR3: CAPPHVGQGGQETQYF
J: TRBJ2-5
size: few
D: .
V: TRBV4-3

DNA: TGTGCCACCAGTACAGGGGTAGGACAGCCCCAGCATTTT
CDR3: CATSTGVGQPQHF
J: TRBJ1-5
size: few
D: TRBD1
V: TRBV24-1

DNA: TGTGCCAGCAGCCGCGTCTGGATCCCGGGGGGAGAGACCCAGTACTTC
CDR3: CASSRVWIPGGETQYF
J: TRBJ2-5
size: .
D: TRBD2
V: TRBV6-2/TRBV6-3

DNA: TGTGCCAGGAGCCCCGGGCCGGGAACCTACGAGCAGTACTTC
CDR3: CARSPGPGTYEQYF
J: TRBJ2-7
size: .
D: .
V: TRBV5-6

DNA: TGTGCCAGCAGCGACGCAGGGAGGTGGGAAGAGACCCAGTACTTC
CDR3: CASSDAGRWEETQYF
J: TRBJ2-5
size: .
D: .
V: TRBV6-1

DNA: TGTGCCAGCAGTTACTGGCGCTCTGGAAACACCATATATTTT
CDR3: CASSYWRSGNTIYF
J: TRBJ1-3
size: .
D: .
V: TRBV6-5

DNA: TGTGCCAGCAGCTTAGCGGAACCGGGCCTACTAGAGCAGTACTTC
CDR3: CASSLAEPGLLEQYF
J: TRBJ2-7
size: .
D: .
V: TRBV7-2

DNA: TGCAGTGCTAGGGGTATGGACAGGGTAAACGAGCAGTACTTC
CDR3: CSARGMDRVNEQYF
J: TRBJ2-7
size: .
D: TRBD1
V: TRBV20-1

DNA: TGTGCCAGCAGTTTTTCCGGGAGAGGCTACACCTTC
CDR3: CASSFSGRGYTF
J: TRBJ1-2
size: few
D: .
V: TRBV12-3/TRBV12-4

DNA: TGTGCCAGCAGACTTCTACAGGGATACCACGAGCAGTACTTC
CDR3: CASRLLQGYHEQYF
J: TRBJ2-7
size: few
D: .
V: TRBV5-5

DNA: TGTGCCAGTAGTCTGGGACAGGGAACCTACAATGAGCAGTTCTTC
CDR3: CASSLGQGTYNEQFF
J: TRBJ2-1
size: many
D: TRBD1
V: TRBV19

DNA: TGTGCCATCCCGGAGGGCGATACGCAGTATTTT
CDR3: CAIPEGDTQYF
J: TRBJ2-3
size: .
D: .
V: TRBV7-9

DNA: TGTGCCAGCAGTTTGCTAGGCCCCTCCTACAATGAGCAGTTCTTC
CDR3: CASSLLGPSYNEQFF
J: TRBJ2-1
size: few
D: .
V: TRBV12-3/TRBV12-4

DNA: TGTGCCAGCAGCCCCACTAGCGGGGGGGCGACTACGCAGTATTTT
CDR3: CASSPTSGGATTQYF
J: TRBJ2-3
size: .
D: TRBD2
V: TRBV9